Listed here are 25 T cell receptor beta chains from one sample, sequenced in a study of blood T cell repertoires in COVID-19 (dated by TCRdb to 2020 to 2022). The library came from the immunoSEQ multiplex PCR assay. TCRdb took over this immuneACCESS table, retaining in-frame rearrangements with V and J assigned. Such tables are incomplete; in checked studies, under half of the missing clones stem from an unresolved V gene, and the remainder is unexplained. The sample table records 130,000 to 150,000 clones; 80% of these occur just once. The leading ten clones occupy approximately 13% of the sample. The specimen sequenced was peripheral blood. Source of these receptors: a man in his sixties with active or convalescent COVID-19.

This rearrangement joins TRBV7-9 to TRBJ2-1; a weak D match, TRBD2 (5 bases). V was trimmed by 1 base and J by 4 bases, leaving 14 bases between them. This CDR3 has 16 amino acids. Germline V lookup: CDR1 SEHNR, CDR2 FQNEAQ (reference sequence). The chain's CDR3 is CASSLGVRATYNEQFF. In DNA, the CDR3 is TGTGCCAGCAGCTTAGGAGTGCGGGCCACTTACAATGAGCAGTTCTTC.

The rearrangement uses TRBV12-3 or TRBV12-4 and TRBJ1-2; D call uncertain. This CDR3 is built from 13 residues. Trimming removed 4 bases at V and 9 bases at J, with 15 bases between. CDR3 sequence (DNA): TGTGCCAGCAGTTCGTCGGACGGAGGGAGCTACACCTTC. Amino acid sequence: CASSSSDGGSYTF.

V gene TRBV18 combines with J gene TRBJ2-5, with 12 bases fitting TRBD2. V dropped 6 bases and J dropped 2; count of bases not matched to a gene: 16. The CDR3 spans 19 residues. Germline values: CDR1 KGHSH, CDR2 LQKENI. In DNA, the CDR3 is TGTGCCAGCTCCCCGACTAGCGGGAGACTTACTCTTCTGCAAGAGACCCAGTACTTC. It yields the protein CASSPTSGRLTLLQETQYF.

The V call is TRBV28, the J call TRBJ2-5, with D perhaps matching TRBD2 (5 bases). The V and J ends lost 7 bases and 1 base respectively, with 13 bases between them. The length of the CDR3 is 14 residues. CDR1 is MDHEN, CDR2 SYDVKM, per germline. The CDR3 loop reads CASNRGSRQETQYF. CDR3 DNA: TGTGCCAGCAACCGCGGGTCCCGCCAAGAGACCCAGTACTTC.

This rearrangement joins TRBV5-4 to TRBJ2-5; 7 positions match TRBD1. This CDR3 is 13 amino acids long. Germline CDR1 is SGHNT and CDR2 is YYREEE (reference sequence). J lost 3 bases, V lost 3 bases, and 2 bases had no gene match. CDR3 loop: CASSSGTEETQYF. The CDR3 DNA follows: TGTGCCAGCAGCTCCGGGACAGAAGAGACCCAGTACTTC.

The genes are TRBV5-6 and TRBJ2-1; perhaps TRBD1 as D (7 bases). Germline CDR1 is SGHDT and CDR2 is YYEEEE. The V gene lost 4 bases and the J gene lost 7 bases, with 24 bases spanning the gap. This CDR3 spans 17 amino acids. CDR3 in amino acids: CASSAAVDRVGGNEQFF. Here the CDR3 DNA reads TGTGCCAGCAGCGCAGCCGTCGACAGGGTGGGGGGTAATGAGCAGTTCTTC.

The chain uses TRBV7-6 and TRBJ2-1; possible D gene TRBD2, 6 bases. V shed 1 base and J shed 13 bases, with 14 bases lying between them. The length of the CDR3 is 13 residues. The germline V gene encodes CDR1 SGHVS and CDR2 FNYEAQ. CDR3 sequence (DNA): TGTGCCAGCAGCTTAGAGCGGGCGAAGTCCCAGTTCTTC. It encodes CASSLERAKSQFF.

The V and J genes are TRBV24-1 and TRBJ2-5, with D possibly being TRBD1 (6 bases). CDR1 is KGHDR and CDR2 is SFDVKD in the germline V gene. CDR3 size: 17 residues. Trimming took off 3 bases at V and 0 bases at J, with 16 bases between the two ends. The CDR3 protein is CATSDVGGGQYQETQYF. The CDR3 DNA sequence: TGTGCCACCAGTGATGTTGGCGGCGGACAGTACCAAGAGACCCAGTACTTC.

The chain carries TRBV6-2 or TRBV6-3 and TRBJ1-5; the D gene is possibly TRBD1 (6 bases). The germline CDR1 and CDR2 sequences are MNHEY and SVGEGT. Trimming cost V 2 bases and J 0 bases, with 11 bases left between them. This CDR3 is 16 amino acids long. In nucleotides, the CDR3 is TGTGCCAGCAGTTACGCCGGGGGGCTTAGCAATCAGCCCCAGCATTTT. Translation: CASSYAGGLSNQPQHF.

The chain has TRBV5-1 and TRBJ1-5; 7 bases line up with TRBD1. This CDR3 has 13 residues. V was pared by 9 bases and J by 4 bases, with 7 bases of the junction left unmatched. Germline V lookup: CDR1 SGHRS, CDR2 YFSETQ. CDR3 coding DNA: TGCGCCACCGACAGGGAAGGAAATCAGCCCCAGCATTTT. The encoded protein is CATDREGNQPQHF.

This clone was seen only a few times. The gene calls are TRBV10-3 and TRBJ2-1; 9 bases fit TRBD2. The germline CDR1 and CDR2 sequences are ENHRY and SYGVKD. The V and J ends lost 4 bases and 4 bases, in that order; junction bases with no gene match: 8. The CDR3 extends over 16 amino acids. CDR3 DNA sequence: TGTGCCATCAGTGCCCCTGGGCTAGCGGGATACAATGAGCAGTTCTTC. This translates into CAISAPGLAGYNEQFF.

V usage is TRBV27 and J usage is TRBJ2-3; 7 positions match TRBD1. The CDR3 is 15 residues long. Trimming removed 2 bases from V and 0 bases from J; junction bases left unmatched: 2. CDR1 is MNHEY and CDR2 is SMNVEV in the germline V gene (reference sequence). The CDR3 nucleotides read TGTGCCAGCAGTTTAAGGGGGCGTAGCACAGATACGCAGTATTTT. It specifies CASSLRGRSTDTQYF.

The chain combines TRBV23-1 with TRBJ2-7; 8 positions match TRBD2. TRBV23-1 is an ORF; its function is uncertain. Trimming removed 1 base from V and 2 bases from J; junction bases left unmatched: 10. The CDR3 is 17 residues long. The chain's CDR3 is CASSQYPRLAPAYEQYF. CDR3 coding DNA: TGCGCCAGCAGTCAATATCCTCGACTAGCGCCTGCCTACGAGCAGTACTTC.

The chain joins TRBV7-3 to TRBJ1-2, with D perhaps matching TRBD1 (5 bases). The CDR3 has 19 residues. Trimming removed 0 bases at V and 0 bases at J, with 20 bases between. The germline V gene encodes CDR1 SGHTA and CDR2 FQGTGA. CDR3 in DNA: TGTGCCAGCAGCTTAACAGGTGGAGGAGGGGCCGTCTCTAACTATGGCTACACCTTC. Amino acid sequence: CASSLTGGGGAVSNYGYTF.

The gene calls are TRBV7-8 and TRBJ1-2; 8 nucleotides align to TRBD1. CDR1 and CDR2 (germline): SGHVS, FQNEAQ. J gave up 1 base and V 1 base, and 2 bases lay outside the gene matches. This CDR3 region has 15 residues. Here the CDR3 reads CASSLVTGDNYGYTF. CDR3 DNA sequence: TGTGCCAGCAGCTTAGTGACAGGGGATAACTATGGCTACACCTTC. Combining the CDR3 with reference TRBV7-8 and TRBJ1-2 gives the whole variable domain GAGVSQSPRYKVAKRGQDVALRCDPISGHVSLFWYQQALGQGPEFLTYFQNEAQLDKSGLPSDRFFAERPEGSVSTLKIQRTQQEDSAVYLCASSLVTGDNYGYTFGSGTRLTVV.

This clone occurred a few times. The rearrangement links TRBV19 to TRBJ2-3; 7 bases align to TRBD2. CDR1 and CDR2 (germline): LNHDA, SQIVND (reference sequence). J gave up 2 bases and V 5 bases, and 7 bases lay outside the gene matches. This CDR3 has 15 residues. The CDR3 DNA is TGTGCCAGTAGTCCCGAGCGGGGAACCACAGATACGCAGTATTTT. It specifies CASSPERGTTDTQYF.

A single count supports this clone. The CDR3 coding sequence is TGTGCCAGCTCACCTCCTCCCGGCCAGGGGATCTACGAGCAGTACTTC. Its translation: CASSPPPGQGIYEQYF. The chain has TRBV18 and TRBJ2-7; perhaps TRBD1 as D (6 bases). Trimming left V 3 bases short and J 3 bases short, with 18 bases between. The germline V gene has CDR1 KGHSH and CDR2 LQKENI. The CDR3 totals 16 residues.

Worth noting for this clone: Other DNA sequences in this specimen translate into the identical CDR3. The chain combines TRBV7-2 with TRBJ1-5; no clear D. Germline V CDR1 and CDR2: SGHTA, FQGNSA. V was trimmed by 3 bases and J by 4 bases, leaving 4 bases between them. The CDR3 sequence is 12 residues long. The chain's CDR3 is CASSFPNQPQHF. The CDR3 DNA reads as TGTGCCAGCAGCTTTCCGAATCAGCCCCAGCATTTT.

This clone was recorded a few times. The chain couples TRBV28 to TRBJ1-5; 7 bases line up with TRBD1. Germline V gene sequence: CDR1 MDHEN, CDR2 SYDVKM. With V trimmed by 6 bases and J by 4 bases, 6 bases remained unmatched. The CDR3 runs to 14 residues. DNA of the CDR3: TGTGCCAGCAGGCCCGGGACAGCAAATCAGCCCCAGCATTTT. Its translation: CASRPGTANQPQHF.

This clone appeared a few times. The chain uses TRBV18 and TRBJ1-6; 8 bases map to TRBD1. This CDR3 has 16 amino acids. The trim removed 2 bases at V and 7 bases at J, leaving 7 bases unmatched. Per the germline V gene, CDR1 is KGHSH and CDR2 is LQKENI. CDR3 bases: TGTGCCAGCTCACCATCAGGACAGGGCTCCAATTCACCCCTCCACTTT. Translated: CASSPSGQGSNSPLHF.

The J gene is TRBJ2-1, the V gene TRBV4-1, with 8 bases that match TRBD2. Trimming took 4 bases from V and 7 from J; bases not matched to a gene: 12. Germline values: CDR1 MGHRA, CDR2 YSYEKL. The CDR3 covers 16 residues. The CDR3 sequence is CASSRIPGGPWNEQFF. The CDR3 coding sequence is TGCGCCAGCAGCCGCATACCGGGAGGGCCATGGAATGAGCAGTTCTTC.

This clone occurred a few times. This rearrangement joins TRBV29-1 to TRBJ2-7; a weak D match, TRBD2 (5 bases). Germline V gives CDR1 SQVTM, CDR2 ANQGSEA. V lost 1 base, J lost 2 bases, and 9 bases lay in between. The CDR3 totals 13 residues. The CDR3 nucleotides are TGCAGCGTTGAAGGGACTGGCACCTACGAGCAGTACTTC. It is translated as CSVEGTGTYEQYF.

The chain uses TRBV6-5 and TRBJ1-6, with 12 positions matching TRBD1. Germline values: CDR1 MNHEY, CDR2 SVGAGI. The CDR3 contains 15 residues. V shed 5 bases and J 9 bases; nucleotides not matched to a gene: 5. As DNA, the CDR3 is TGTGCCAGCAGTAATAGGGACAGGGGGCCTTCACCCCTCCACTTT. Translating it yields CASSNRDRGPSPLHF.

This chain uses TRBV30 with TRBJ1-6, with D hard to call. V was cut by 3 bases and J by 7 bases, with 16 bases left in between. Germline CDR1 is GTSNPN and CDR2 is SVGIG (reference sequence). This CDR3 spans 15 amino acids. The CDR3 sequence is CAWRAPLGGNSPLHF. The CDR3 nucleotides are TGTGCCTGGAGGGCTCCACTGGGAGGGAATTCACCCCTCCACTTT. The whole variable domain, filled in from reference TRBV30 and TRBJ1-6, reads SQTIHQWPATLVQPVGSPLSLECTVEGTSNPNLYWYRQAAGRGLQLLFYSVGIGQISSEVPQNLSASRPQDRQFILSSKKLLLSDSGFYLCAWRAPLGGNSPLHFGNGTRLTVT.

This clone occurred a few times. Other nucleotide sequences from this sample produce the same CDR3. This chain uses TRBV14 with TRBJ1-4; 8 bases align to TRBD1. Germline loops: CDR1 SGHDN, CDR2 FVKESK. This CDR3 contains 14 residues. V lost 4 bases, J lost 5 bases, and 3 bases stayed unmatched. CDR3 region: CASSRDRLNEKLFF. CDR3 sequence (DNA): TGTGCCAGCAGCCGGGACAGGTTAAATGAAAAACTGTTTTTT.